The TCR beta chain described here comes from a study of blood T cells in healthy people across ages (dated by TCRdb to the mid-2010s). Context from the whole study: In model experiments, roughly one uniquely barcoded TCR beta cDNA molecule per two T cells was captured by template switching. Age-related changes in TCR beta repertoire diversity were measured in the study by deep sequencing normalized with unique cDNA molecular identifiers. Four age groups were formed from the donors: young (average about 15 years), middle-aged (around 41), aged (approximately 60) and long-lived (about 80). For two donors (one aged 18 to 30 and one aged 80 or older), the study analyzed two additional independent replicas of 1 million unique cDNA reads from the same blood draw. Beyond this particular receptor, the publication reports: As age increased, observed TCR beta diversity per million T cells dropped in a roughly linear way, and a significant reduction was already evident by age 40. Conclusive comparison of naive and antigen-experienced compartments was prevented by the profiling of bulk unsorted PBMCs. There was a strong correlation between observed TCR beta diversity and the percentage of naive T cells measured by flow cytometry. Total diversity estimates from one million sequenced T cells were considered lower bounds and underestimates. Because the CMV infection status of the donors was unknown, age-related changes in expanded clonotypes may potentially have been confounded. Compared with the aged group, the long-lived group had more naive CD4+ T cells, fewer expanded clones and increased TCR diversity, a pattern suggesting age selection.

A word on this clonotype: No antigen is known for it. No base-level quality is on record; no much larger clone is a single base apart.

Libraries came from 5' RACE. The listed sequencing device is Illumina HiSeq 2500. A second 7 to 11 cycle PCR used a sample-barcoded 5' primer and a J-beta primer mix. A unique molecular identifier was introduced onto each TCR beta cDNA molecule by a template-switch 5' adaptor carrying 12 random nucleotides. Each sample yielded at least 2.5 million CDR3-containing paired-end reads. The Mint cDNA synthesis kit, primed by a TRBC-specific oligonucleotide, was used to synthesize first-strand cDNA from all RNA. All cDNA was treated with uracil-DNA glycosylase and then went through a first 18-cycle PCR with the universal primers M1SS and BC2_uni_R. The original pipeline was this. For normalization, 1 million high-quality reads, each with a distinct molecular identifier, were randomly selected from each sample. Instead of being binned into consensus sequences, reads that shared molecular identifiers were thrown out. MiTCR, with a Q25 quality threshold and the strictest error-elimination algorithm, was used for CDR3 identification, clonotype clustering and error correction. Lower-bound total TCR beta diversity was estimated with a nonparametric unseen species model using Euler transformation. TCRdb passed the public sequencing reads through fastp at Q25 and MiXCR, retaining productive beta sequences. CDR3 protein duplicates are merged, each entry listing the most common genes and DNA. The V and J calls reflect TCRdb's pipeline rather than the authors' work. The sample data list over 500,000 distinct CDR3 sequences, and about a quarter of these were observed just once. The ten most abundant clones make up approximately 3.6% of the sample.

Systemically healthy Caucasian individuals from Russia, around 38 in total and aged about 6 to 90 years, were included as donors. About 9.8 milliliters of peripheral blood were drawn from each donor into EDTA-treated Vacutainer tubes. Ficoll-Paque density-gradient centrifugation was used to isolate PBMCs, with at least 6.5 million per sample. Trizol reagent was used to extract total RNA from the PBMCs, yielding at least 6 micrograms per sample. Naive CD45RAhigh/CD27high T cell percentages were measured by flow cytometry on a PBMC aliquot from every donor. From V the trimming removes 5 bases and from J it removes 5 bases, while the gene matches leave 11 bases of the junction unaccounted for. The CDR3 measures 16 amino acids from cysteine to phenylalanine. The entry retains the CDR3 DNA only, 48 bases that are in frame from base 1. The germline V gene (reference sequence) gives CDR1 as PRHDT and CDR2 as FYEKMQ.

The data were also submitted as part of a second study, on T cells of mothers and their children. The second study also describes: The donors were nine systemically healthy Caucasian individuals, made up of three mothers and their six children. cDNA synthesis consumed the entire amount of extracted RNA, loaded at around 1.5 ug RNA in each 15 ul reaction. In the second PCR, sample barcodes and 2-4 random nucleotides were introduced via the M1S primer. Over 8.5 million TCR beta CDR3 reads came from each mother, compared with approximately 2.8 million reads from each child. Thymic selection shapes the output of TCR recombination in a similar way in related and unrelated pairs, and inherited differences have a minor effect. Normalized repertoire overlap in related mother-child pairs was always slightly higher than in unrelated mother-child pairs, but the difference was never significant. No persistent microchimeric T cell clones were found, with a detection sensitivity of roughly 99 clones per million clonotypes. To look for features that set related mother-child pairs apart from unrelated individuals, the researchers ran deep NGS to compare the TCR beta repertoires of mothers and children. The mean age was roughly 44 +/- 4 years for the mothers and around 10 +/- 4 years for the children. After adapter ligation with NEBNext reagents, the libraries were sequenced on Illumina HiSeq 2000 with 100+100 nt paired-end reads. To prevent cross-contamination, the mother and child libraries were prepared a month apart and were sequenced in separate runs. For each donor, somewhere between roughly 450,000 and 2,100,000 distinct TCR beta clonotypes were identified. Naive TCR beta clonotypes were estimated from low-frequency clonotypes matched to each donor's FACS-determined naive share, without sorting.

The TCR originated in a boy aged 2 to 10 in good health. Sequences were obtained from blood. The V and J segments used are TRBV13 and TRBJ2-2; TRBD1 aligns with 7 central bases. Read as DNA, the sequence is TGTGCCAGCAGCCCTAGACAGGGTCGACCGACCGGGGAGCTGTTTTTT. This encodes CASSPRQGRPTGELFF. Here the CDR3 is joined to the reference TRBV13 and TRBJ2-2 genes, and the full variable domain is: AAGVIQSPRHLIKEKRETATLKCYPIPRHDTVYWYQQGPGQDPQFLISFYEKMQSDKGSIPDRFSAQQFSDYHSELNMSSLELGDSALYFCASSPRQGRPTGELFFGEGSRLTVL.